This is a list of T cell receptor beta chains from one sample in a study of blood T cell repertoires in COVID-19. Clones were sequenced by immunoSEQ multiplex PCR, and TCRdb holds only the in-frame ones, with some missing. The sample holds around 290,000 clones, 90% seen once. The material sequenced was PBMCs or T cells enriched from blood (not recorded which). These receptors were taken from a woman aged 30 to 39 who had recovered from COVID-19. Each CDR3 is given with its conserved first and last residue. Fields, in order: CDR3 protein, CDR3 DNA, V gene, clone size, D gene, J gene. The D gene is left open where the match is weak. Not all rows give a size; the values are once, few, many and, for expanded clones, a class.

CASSLGGGYGYTF | TGTGCCAGCAGCTTAGGGGGCGGCTATGGCTACACCTTC | TRBV7-9 | NA | NA | TRBJ1-2
CSVPSKGGQGAVGYTF | TGCAGCGTTCCCTCCAAGGGAGGACAGGGGGCCGTTGGCTACACCTTC | TRBV29-1 | NA | TRBD1 | TRBJ1-2
CASSPIGDRGPSNEKLFF | TGCGCCAGCAGCCCCATAGGGGACAGGGGGCCTTCTAATGAAAAACTGTTTTTT | TRBV5-1 | NA | TRBD1 | TRBJ1-4
CASSPAPSSETQYF | TGTGCCAGCAGCCCTGCGCCATCCTCAGAGACCCAGTACTTC | TRBV9 | NA | NA | TRBJ2-5
CASRRPGTSYNEQFF | TGTGCCAGCAGGCGTCCCGGGACTAGCTACAATGAGCAGTTCTTC | TRBV6-5 | NA | TRBD2 | TRBJ2-1
CATSLWTGSYEQYF | TGTGCCACCAGCTTATGGACAGGCTCCTACGAGCAGTACTTC | TRBV15 | few | TRBD1 | TRBJ2-7
CASSFDGGPGQPQHF | TGTGCCAGCAGTTTTGACGGGGGGCCGGGCCAGCCCCAGCATTTT | TRBV28 | NA | NA | TRBJ1-5
CASSVTPGQGLGYTF | TGTGCCAGCAGCGTAACCCCGGGACAGGGACTTGGCTACACCTTC | TRBV9 | NA | TRBD1 | TRBJ1-2
CASSQQQGLHGYTF | TGCGCCAGCAGCCAACAACAGGGTTTACATGGCTACACCTTC | TRBV4-1 | NA | NA | TRBJ1-2
CASSLAGDRAGNQPQHF | TGTGCCAGCAGCTTAGCTGGGGACAGGGCGGGCAATCAGCCCCAGCATTTT | TRBV7-2 | NA | TRBD1 | TRBJ1-5
CASRARVSNTEAFF | TGTGCCAGCAGAGCCCGGGTCTCTAACACTGAAGCTTTCTTT | TRBV6-5 | NA | NA | TRBJ1-1
CASSLAAPALEQYF | TGTGCCAGCAGCTTAGCAGCACCCGCCCTCGAGCAGTACTTC | TRBV7-8 | NA | NA | TRBJ2-7
CAWRVTGGADGYTF | TGTGCCTGGAGGGTAACAGGGGGCGCTGATGGCTACACCTTC | TRBV30 | NA | TRBD1 | TRBJ1-2
CASTLNPGLAGVDQYF | TGCGCCAGCACCCTCAATCCGGGACTAGCGGGAGTAGATCAGTACTTC | TRBV5-1 | once | TRBD2 | TRBJ2-7
CASTRTGVGGTEAFF | TGTGCCAGTACCCGGACAGGGGTTGGGGGCACTGAAGCTTTCTTT | TRBV19 | NA | TRBD1 | TRBJ1-1
CASSKLGTSGSEHSGELFF | TGTGCCAGCAGCAAACTAGGGACTAGCGGGAGTGAACACAGCGGGGAGCTGTTTTTT | TRBV21-1 | NA | NA | TRBJ2-2
CASSFSGGRGEKLFF | TGTGCCAGCAGTTTCTCAGGGGGCAGGGGTGAAAAACTGTTTTTT | TRBV28 | once | TRBD1 | TRBJ1-4
CASSEVSIGSGANVLTF | TGTGCCAGCAGTGAAGTAAGCATCGGGTCTGGGGCCAACGTCCTGACTTTC | TRBV6-1 | NA | NA | TRBJ2-6
CASSRGRLEKLFF | TGTGCCAGCAGCCGGGGGCGCCTGGAAAAACTGTTTTTT | TRBV14 | NA | NA | TRBJ1-4
CASSQDQIGRAREKLFF | TGTGCCAGCAGCCAAGATCAAATCGGCAGGGCGAGAGAAAAACTGTTTTTT | TRBV3-1/TRBV3-2 | NA | NA | TRBJ1-4
CASTSGAAFF | TGTGCCAGTACGTCAGGGGCAGCTTTCTTT | TRBV19 | NA | NA | TRBJ1-1
CASSVDRGQVEKLFF | TGTGCCAGCTCCGTGGACAGGGGGCAGGTTGAAAAACTGTTTTTT | TRBV18 | NA | TRBD1 | TRBJ1-4
CASSFGSGSVYEQYF | TGTGCCAGCAGCTTTGGGTCAGGGTCCGTCTACGAGCAGTACTTC | TRBV7-9 | NA | NA | TRBJ2-7
CASTPTGSGYGYTF | TGTGCCAGCACCCCGACAGGGTCGGGCTATGGCTACACCTTC | TRBV28 | NA | TRBD1 | TRBJ1-2
CASSFGTRNTIYF | TGTGCCAGCAGTTTTGGCACCCGAAACACCATATATTTT | TRBV12-3/TRBV12-4 | NA | NA | TRBJ1-3
CASSLGQIVNSPLHF | TGTGCCAGCAGCCTAGGACAAATAGTAAATTCACCCCTCCACTTT | TRBV6-5 | once | NA | TRBJ1-6